This is a list of T cell receptor beta chains from one sample in a study of T cells in Graves' hyperthyroidism and ophthalmopathy. TCRdb redid the calling of the multiplex PCR reads with MiXCR, one entry per CDR3 protein. The sample shows under 600,000 distinct CDR3 sequences, approximately 15% of them seen only once. The source material was blood. These TCRs come from a woman aged 40 to 50 with Graves' ophthalmopathy. The CDR3 runs from the conserved cysteine through the conserved F or W. D genes are given only for firm matches. Clone size, where shown, is once, few, many, or a class for clones that have expanded.

j_gene: TRBJ1-6; d_gene: -; v_gene: TRBV6-1; abundance: many; len: 14; CDR3nt: TGTGCCAGCAGTGGCGGACGGGAGAATTCACCCCTCCACTTT; CDR3aa: CASSGGRENSPLHF
j_gene: TRBJ1-1; d_gene: -; v_gene: TRBV24-1; abundance: many; len: 15; CDR3nt: TGTGCCACCAGTGATTTTCAAGGGCGAGACACTGAAGCTTTCTTT; CDR3aa: CATSDFQGRDTEAFF
j_gene: TRBJ1-2; d_gene: -; v_gene: TRBV28; abundance: few; len: 14; CDR3nt: TGTGCCAGCAGTTTTGTGGGGGGATCCTATGGCTACACCTTC; CDR3aa: CASSFVGGSYGYTF
j_gene: TRBJ1-4; d_gene: -; v_gene: TRBV5-1; abundance: many; len: 15; CDR3nt: TGCGCCAGCAGCTTGGCCGGCATCCCGAATGAAAAACTGTTTTTT; CDR3aa: CASSLAGIPNEKLFF
j_gene: TRBJ1-1; d_gene: -; v_gene: TRBV20-1; abundance: many; len: 15; CDR3nt: TGCAGTGCCGTAACATCCGGGGTAAGAACAACTGAAGCTTTCTTT; CDR3aa: CSAVTSGVRTTEAFF
j_gene: TRBJ2-7; d_gene: -; v_gene: TRBV2; abundance: many; len: 11; CDR3nt: TGTGCCAGCACTGGCAGCTACGAGCAGTACTTC; CDR3aa: CASTGSYEQYF
j_gene: TRBJ2-1; d_gene: -; v_gene: TRBV7-2; abundance: -; len: 15; CDR3nt: TGTGCCAGCAGCTCCACTAGAGGCCACAACAATGAGCAGTTCTTC; CDR3aa: CASSSTRGHNNEQFF
j_gene: TRBJ2-7; d_gene: -; v_gene: TRBV3-1; abundance: many; len: 15; CDR3nt: TGTGCCAGCAGCCAAGGATGGGCCTCCTCCTACGAGCAGTACTTC; CDR3aa: CASSQGWASSYEQYF
j_gene: TRBJ2-1; d_gene: TRBD2; v_gene: TRBV5-1; abundance: -; len: 16; CDR3nt: TGCGCCAGCAGCTTGACTGGGACTACCGTAGAGGATGAGCAGTTCTTC; CDR3aa: CASSLTGTTVEDEQFF
j_gene: TRBJ1-6; d_gene: TRBD1; v_gene: TRBV2; abundance: many; len: 15; CDR3nt: TGTGCCAGCAGACAAACGACAGGGACGAACTCACCCCTCCACTTT; CDR3aa: CASRQTTGTNSPLHF
j_gene: TRBJ2-1; d_gene: -; v_gene: TRBV7-9; abundance: many; len: 14; CDR3nt: TGTGCCAATCCCCCTGAGGGGGAGGAAGATGAGCAGTTCTTC; CDR3aa: CANPPEGEEDEQFF
j_gene: TRBJ2-5; d_gene: -; v_gene: TRBV2; abundance: many; len: 14; CDR3nt: TGTGCCAGCAGTGAAACCAGGATACAAGAGACCCAGTACTTC; CDR3aa: CASSETRIQETQYF
j_gene: TRBJ2-1; d_gene: -; v_gene: TRBV30; abundance: -; len: 17; CDR3nt: TGTGCCTGGAGCCCGAGGGCGGCACCCAAAGTATACAATGAGCAGTTCTTC; CDR3aa: CAWSPRAAPKVYNEQFF
j_gene: TRBJ1-5; d_gene: -; v_gene: TRBV27; abundance: many; len: 14; CDR3nt: TGTGCCAGCAGTCTACAGGGTCTGCCCCAGCCCCAGCATTTT; CDR3aa: CASSLQGLPQPQHF
j_gene: TRBJ2-1; d_gene: -; v_gene: TRBV6-1; abundance: few; len: 16; CDR3nt: TGTGCCAGCAGTGGACCGAGGGGGTTGGCTTACAATGAGCAGTTCTTC; CDR3aa: CASSGPRGLAYNEQFF
j_gene: TRBJ1-5; d_gene: TRBD1; v_gene: TRBV6-1; abundance: many; len: 14; CDR3nt: TGTGCCAGCAGTAAAACAGGGGGCTCTCAGCCCCAGCATTTT; CDR3aa: CASSKTGGSQPQHF
j_gene: TRBJ1-5; d_gene: TRBD1; v_gene: TRBV10-2; abundance: -; len: 15; CDR3nt: TGCGCCAGCAGTGAGTGGACAGGATGGAATCAGCCCCAGCATTTT; CDR3aa: CASSEWTGWNQPQHF
j_gene: TRBJ2-2; d_gene: -; v_gene: TRBV5-1; abundance: -; len: 16; CDR3nt: TGCGCCAGCAGCTTGAGCAGCTCCACCGACACCGGGGAGCTGTTTTTT; CDR3aa: CASSLSSSTDTGELFF
j_gene: TRBJ2-7; d_gene: -; v_gene: TRBV6-5; abundance: many; len: 13; CDR3nt: TGTGCCAGCAGTTACTCGAAACTTACCGAGCAGTACTTC; CDR3aa: CASSYSKLTEQYF
j_gene: TRBJ2-1; d_gene: -; v_gene: TRBV3-1; abundance: many; len: 14; CDR3nt: TGTGCCAGCAGCCAAGGGCGGGACTACAATGAGCAGTTCTTC; CDR3aa: CASSQGRDYNEQFF
j_gene: TRBJ1-2; d_gene: -; v_gene: TRBV28; abundance: -; len: 13; CDR3nt: TGTGCCCACGGGGAGTTCCTGAACTATGGCTACACCTTC; CDR3aa: CAHGEFLNYGYTF
j_gene: TRBJ2-3; d_gene: -; v_gene: TRBV2; abundance: many; len: 15; CDR3nt: TGTGCCAGCAGTGAAGCGCTTCGGGGGGCTAGCTTCCAGTATTTT; CDR3aa: CASSEALRGASFQYF
j_gene: TRBJ2-1; d_gene: -; v_gene: TRBV28; abundance: many; len: 18; CDR3nt: TGTGCCAGCAGTTTCGTCCTCAGGGGCGGAATGTCATACAATGAGCAGTTCTTC; CDR3aa: CASSFVLRGGMSYNEQFF
j_gene: TRBJ2-1; d_gene: -; v_gene: TRBV6-1; abundance: few; len: 15; CDR3nt: TGTGCCAGCAGTGAGTGGAGCGGTGGGGGCAATGAGCAGTTCTTC; CDR3aa: CASSEWSGGGNEQFF
j_gene: TRBJ2-7; d_gene: TRBD2; v_gene: TRBV2; abundance: many; len: 12; CDR3nt: TGTGCCAGCGGGAGGGGAAACTACGAGCAGTACTTC; CDR3aa: CASGRGNYEQYF
j_gene: TRBJ2-7; d_gene: -; v_gene: TRBV27; abundance: few; len: 12; CDR3nt: TGCGCCGCGGGGGCCCCCCCGTACGAGCAGTACTTC; CDR3aa: CAAGAPPYEQYF
j_gene: TRBJ1-2; d_gene: -; v_gene: TRBV7-2; abundance: -; len: 17; CDR3nt: TGTGCCAGCAGCTTACCCTCTGCCACAGTTATTAGGCGTGGCTACACCTTC; CDR3aa: CASSLPSATVIRRGYTF
j_gene: TRBJ1-1; d_gene: -; v_gene: TRBV28; abundance: -; len: 14; CDR3nt: TGTGCCAGCAGTGCTTTACAGGGAAACACTGAAGCTTTCTTT; CDR3aa: CASSALQGNTEAFF
j_gene: TRBJ1-1; d_gene: -; v_gene: TRBV10-3; abundance: few; len: 18; CDR3nt: TGTGCCATCAGTGAGCTCTCGAAGGAGGCAGGAAGGGACACTGAAGCTTTCTTT; CDR3aa: CAISELSKEAGRDTEAFF
j_gene: TRBJ1-4; d_gene: -; v_gene: TRBV3-1; abundance: many; len: 16; CDR3nt: TGTGCCAGCAGCCAAGGAGGAGAGGGAGCTAATGAAAAACTGTTTTTT; CDR3aa: CASSQGGEGANEKLFF
j_gene: TRBJ1-4; d_gene: -; v_gene: TRBV7-9; abundance: many; len: 15; CDR3nt: TGTGCCAGCAGCCCTCGAGGGGGAGCTAATGAAAAACTGTTTTTT; CDR3aa: CASSPRGGANEKLFF
j_gene: TRBJ2-1; d_gene: -; v_gene: TRBV28; abundance: many; len: 16; CDR3nt: TGTGCCAGCAGCTCTACCACAGGGGAGGGTTTGAATGAGCAGTTCTTC; CDR3aa: CASSSTTGEGLNEQFF
j_gene: TRBJ2-2; d_gene: -; v_gene: TRBV6-1; abundance: -; len: 14; CDR3nt: TGTGCCAGCGGTGGGCCAGATTTTTACGGGGAGCTGTTTTTT; CDR3aa: CASGGPDFYGELFF
j_gene: TRBJ2-7; d_gene: -; v_gene: TRBV19; abundance: few; len: 13; CDR3nt: TGTGCCAGTAGTGCACGGACGAACAACGAGCAGTACTTC; CDR3aa: CASSARTNNEQYF
j_gene: TRBJ2-3; d_gene: -; v_gene: TRBV11-1; abundance: many; len: 17; CDR3nt: TGTGCCAGCAGCCGCGCGCAGGGAATTCGCGGCACAGATACGCAGTATTTT; CDR3aa: CASSRAQGIRGTDTQYF
j_gene: TRBJ1-1; d_gene: -; v_gene: TRBV18; abundance: many; len: 13; CDR3nt: TGTGCCAGCTCACTACAGCAGAACACTGAAGCTTTCTTT; CDR3aa: CASSLQQNTEAFF
j_gene: TRBJ2-5; d_gene: TRBD2; v_gene: TRBV6-1; abundance: few; len: 14; CDR3nt: TGTGCCAGCACCCAGTCCGGGACTAGCGGGAGGAAGTACTTC; CDR3aa: CASTQSGTSGRKYF
j_gene: TRBJ2-2; d_gene: TRBD2; v_gene: TRBV7-3; abundance: few; len: 15; CDR3nt: TGTGCCAGCAGCTTATTTGCTAGCGGGGCCGGGGAGCTGTTTTTT; CDR3aa: CASSLFASGAGELFF
j_gene: TRBJ2-7; d_gene: TRBD2; v_gene: TRBV27; abundance: many; len: 15; CDR3nt: TGTGCCAGCAGTTTATCGAAGCTAGCGGGAGGGGAGCAGTACTTC; CDR3aa: CASSLSKLAGGEQYF
j_gene: TRBJ2-2; d_gene: -; v_gene: TRBV12-3/TRBV12-4; abundance: -; len: 12; CDR3nt: TGTGCCAGCAGTGGGTGGACCGGGGAGCTGTTTTTT; CDR3aa: CASSGWTGELFF
j_gene: TRBJ1-2; d_gene: -; v_gene: TRBV2; abundance: -; len: 14; CDR3nt: TGTGCCAGCAGTGAGAGACAACTCGGAGAGGGCTACACCTTC; CDR3aa: CASSERQLGEGYTF
j_gene: TRBJ1-2; d_gene: TRBD1; v_gene: TRBV7-3; abundance: many; len: 17; CDR3nt: TGTGCCAGCAGCTTAGGTGGGTCCCGGGACAGACCCTATGGCTACACCTTC; CDR3aa: CASSLGGSRDRPYGYTF
j_gene: TRBJ1-1; d_gene: -; v_gene: TRBV29-1; abundance: many; len: 13; CDR3nt: TGCAGCGTTGCAGAGATCATGAACACTGAAGCTTTCTTT; CDR3aa: CSVAEIMNTEAFF
j_gene: TRBJ2-6; d_gene: TRBD1; v_gene: TRBV28; abundance: many; len: 17; CDR3nt: TGTGCCAGCAAAAGGACAGGGGTTCAGTCTGGGGCCAACGTCCTGACTTTC; CDR3aa: CASKRTGVQSGANVLTF
j_gene: TRBJ2-4; d_gene: -; v_gene: TRBV18; abundance: -; len: 15; CDR3nt: TGTGCCAGCTCACCACCGTGGGGAGAAGGAAACATTCAGTACTTC; CDR3aa: CASSPPWGEGNIQYF
j_gene: TRBJ2-3; d_gene: -; v_gene: TRBV29-1; abundance: few; len: 13; CDR3nt: TGCAGTTCGTTCGGGTCCAACGGGGATACGCAGTATTTT; CDR3aa: CSSFGSNGDTQYF
j_gene: TRBJ2-1; d_gene: TRBD1; v_gene: TRBV11-2; abundance: many; len: 18; CDR3nt: TGTGCCAGCAGCTTAGGGGAGCACGGGACAGGGATCTACAATGAGCAGTTCTTC; CDR3aa: CASSLGEHGTGIYNEQFF
j_gene: TRBJ2-1; d_gene: TRBD2; v_gene: TRBV20-1; abundance: few; len: 19; CDR3nt: TGCAGTGCTCCTCCCCCAATCGGACTAGCGGGGACCGACTACAATGAGCAGTTCTTC; CDR3aa: CSAPPPIGLAGTDYNEQFF
j_gene: TRBJ2-3; d_gene: -; v_gene: TRBV4-2; abundance: few; len: 14; CDR3nt: TGTGCCAGCAGCCAACCCGGGGTCACAGATACGCAGTATTTT; CDR3aa: CASSQPGVTDTQYF
j_gene: TRBJ2-7; d_gene: -; v_gene: TRBV12-3/TRBV12-4; abundance: -; len: 14; CDR3nt: TGTGCCAGCAGTTTGATGGGACTCTCCTACGAGCAGTACTTC; CDR3aa: CASSLMGLSYEQYF
j_gene: TRBJ2-2; d_gene: -; v_gene: TRBV12-3/TRBV12-4; abundance: many; len: 15; CDR3nt: TGTGCCAGCCGTAGGGAATTGGGGTACGCCGGGGAGCTGTTTTTT; CDR3aa: CASRRELGYAGELFF
j_gene: TRBJ1-1; d_gene: -; v_gene: TRBV30; abundance: -; len: 16; CDR3nt: TGTGCCTGGAGAAGGACCCACGGGACTCGGAACACTGAAGCTTTCTTT; CDR3aa: CAWRRTHGTRNTEAFF
j_gene: TRBJ1-1; d_gene: -; v_gene: TRBV7-3; abundance: -; len: 14; CDR3nt: TGTGCCAGCAGCTTAAACGGAATTAACACTGAAGCTTTCTTT; CDR3aa: CASSLNGINTEAFF
j_gene: TRBJ2-2; d_gene: -; v_gene: TRBV7-3; abundance: -; len: 15; CDR3nt: TGTGCCAGCAGCTTAACAGGGAGTTTAACCGGGGAGCTGTTTTTT; CDR3aa: CASSLTGSLTGELFF
j_gene: TRBJ2-1; d_gene: -; v_gene: TRBV6-1; abundance: many; len: 12; CDR3nt: TGTGCCAGCAGTGCCCTGTTCAATGAGCAGTTCTTC; CDR3aa: CASSALFNEQFF